The 23 T cell receptor beta chains below were found in one sample sequenced in a study of control samples from healthy donors and cancer patients. Clones were sequenced by immunoSEQ multiplex PCR, and TCRdb holds only the in-frame ones, with some missing. Counted here are around 170,000 clones, 70% to 90% occurring once; the ten biggest clones make up roughly 5%. Sequenced sample: blood. These receptors all come from a woman in her 30s in good health.

The chain couples TRBV4-1 to TRBJ1-5; D is possibly TRBD1 (5 bases). The V gene's germline CDR1 is MGHRA and CDR2 YSYEKL. V lost 6 bases and J 4 bases, leaving 13 bases between the germline ends. This CDR3 is built from 14 residues. The CDR3, as DNA: TGCGCCAGCAGGCCGACGGGGGTGAATCAGCCCCAGCATTTT. It specifies CASRPTGVNQPQHF.

This clone appeared a single time. The chain is built from TRBV20-1 and TRBJ2-3; 7 bases agree with TRBD2. Per the germline V gene, CDR1 is DFQATT and CDR2 is SNEGSKA (reference sequence). The CDR3 has 13 amino acids. The ends lost 6 bases at V and 6 bases at J; junction bases unmatched: 9. In nucleotides, the CDR3 is TGCAGTGCCAGTCCCCCCGGGAGGGATACGCAGTATTTT. Protein sequence: CSASPPGRDTQYF.

This sequence joins TRBV6-5 and TRBJ2-3, with D maybe TRBD1 (5 bases). V was cut by 4 bases and J by 2 bases, with 16 bases left in between. Germline V CDR1 and CDR2: MNHEY, SVGAGI. The CDR3 spans 16 residues. Written as DNA, the CDR3 is TGTGCCAGCAGTTCCTGGGGCAGGGCATCCACAGATACGCAGTATTTT. Translation: CASSSWGRASTDTQYF.

The gene calls are TRBV24-1 and TRBJ2-3; 7 bases line up with TRBD1. With 4 bases clipped from V and 8 bases from J, the junction kept 5 bases outside the gene matches. Germline lookup yields CDR1 KGHDR and CDR2 SFDVKD. This CDR3 contains 13 residues. The CDR3 is CATSDPGQSTQYF. The CDR3 DNA sequence: TGTGCCACCAGTGACCCGGGACAGAGTACGCAGTATTTT.

The chain has TRBV5-4 and TRBJ2-1, with 8 bases aligning to TRBD1. Losses at the gene ends were 0 bases for V and 6 bases for J; bases not matched to a gene: 5. This CDR3 has 15 residues. The germline V gene encodes CDR1 SGHNT and CDR2 YYREEE (reference sequence). The CDR3, as DNA: TGTGCCAGCAGCTTGGTGGGACAGGCTTCCAATGAGCAGTTCTTC. Amino acid sequence: CASSLVGQASNEQFF.

V is TRBV14 and J is TRBJ2-1; 12 nucleotides align to TRBD2. J gave up 5 bases and V 4 bases, and 9 bases lay outside the gene matches. CDR1 and CDR2 from the germline V gene are SGHDN and FVKESK. The CDR3 is 17 residues long. CDR3 sequence reads: CASSLPGLAGINNEQFF. Written as DNA, the CDR3 is TGTGCCAGCAGCCTCCCTGGACTAGCGGGGATAAACAATGAGCAGTTCTTC.

This chain uses TRBV12-2 with TRBJ1-6; TRBD1 was called by the table and not checked on the DNA. TRBV12-2 is a recognized pseudogene. The CDR3 extends over 17 amino acids. The CDR3 nucleotides read TGTGCAAGTCGCCCTCAGGCAGGGGAACTCTATAATTCACCCCTCCACTTT. Amino acids: CASRPQAGELYNSPLHF.

V is TRBV11-2 and J is TRBJ2-1; D possibly corresponds to TRBD2 (7 bases). Germline V gene data show CDR1 as SGHAT and CDR2 as FQNNGV. Trimming shortened V by 7 bases and J by 9 bases, and 13 bases separated the two germline ends. The CDR3 runs to 12 residues. The CDR3 DNA follows: TGTGCCAGCAAGGGGGGGACGGTTGAGCAGTTCTTC. Translation gives CASKGGTVEQFF.

The chain combines TRBV27 with TRBJ2-3; a possible D gene is TRBD1 (6 bases). This CDR3 has 15 residues. Trimming stripped 6 bases from V and 4 bases from J, with 17 bases between. Germline CDR1 MNHEY, CDR2 SMNVEV (reference sequence). CDR3 residues: CASSPKQGWADTQYF. Written as DNA, the CDR3 is TGTGCCAGCAGCCCAAAACAGGGTTGGGCAGATACGCAGTATTTT.

The CDR3 protein is CASSWTGEGTEAFF. CDR3 bases: TGCGCCAGCAGCTGGACAGGGGAGGGAACTGAAGCTTTCTTT. The chain links TRBV5-1 to TRBJ1-1, with 9 positions matching TRBD1. The V segment lost 3 bases and the J segment 5 bases; nucleotides outside the gene matches: 5. Germline V gives CDR1 SGHRS, CDR2 YFSETQ. The CDR3 totals 14 residues.

The chain carries TRBV5-1 and TRBJ2-5; TRBD2 aligns across 8 bases. V lost 0 bases to trimming and J lost 4 bases; unmatched junction nucleotides: 8. The CDR3 runs to 16 residues. The germline gives CDR1 SGHRS, CDR2 YFSETQ. The CDR3 region has the DNA TGCGCCAGCAGCTTGGGACGGGAGGGCCCTCGAGAGACCCAGTACTTC. Translated, it gives CASSLGREGPRETQYF.

This clone was observed once. The chain uses TRBV2 and TRBJ1-4, with D hard to call. Trimming took 4 bases from V and 8 from J, leaving 11 bases between them. The CDR3 totals 13 residues. Germline CDR1 reads SNHLY; CDR2 reads FYNNEI. The CDR3, as DNA: TGTGCCAGCAGTGGTCGAACGTGGGAAAAACTGTTTTTT. This codes for CASSGRTWEKLFF.

The genes are TRBV23-1 and TRBJ2-7, with unresolved D. TRBV23-1 is marked as an open reading frame, function uncertain. The CDR3 sequence is 14 residues long. The V end was cut by 0 bases, the J end by 2 bases, with 8 bases between. In nucleotides, the CDR3 is TGCGCCAGCAGTCAATCGCGGCCAGCCTACGAGCAGTACGTC. It translates to CASSQSRPAYEQYV.

V usage is TRBV9 and J usage is TRBJ1-1; unclear D gene. Trimming took 7 bases from V and 0 from J, leaving 13 bases between them. Germline-derived CDR1 and CDR2 are SGDLS and YYNGEE. The CDR3 is 14 amino acids. The CDR3 DNA is TGTGCCAGCTCCCCGGGCCCGATGAACACTGAAGCTTTCTTT. Its translation: CASSPGPMNTEAFF.

The genes are TRBV3-1 (or the pseudogene TRBV3-2) and TRBJ1-1; tentative D call: TRBD1 (5 bases). Trimming removed 6 bases at V and 1 base at J, with 12 bases between. The CDR3 consists of 14 residues. From germline, CDR1 is LGHDT and CDR2 YNNKEL (reference sequence). The CDR3 nucleotides read TGTGCCAGCAGTGAACGTACAGGGAACACTGAAGCTTTCTTT. This codes for CASSERTGNTEAFF.

The V call is TRBV5-6, the J call TRBJ1-2, with TRBD1 as a possible D gene (6 bases). Germline V lookup: CDR1 SGHDT, CDR2 YYEEEE. The CDR3 contains 15 residues. The V end lost 4 bases, the J end lost 8 bases, and 21 bases lay between the germline ends. The CDR3 region is CASSTGGGPLRGYTF. CDR3 nucleotide sequence: TGTGCCAGCAGCACGGGAGGGGGGCCGCTGAGGGGCTACACCTTC.

The CDR3 nucleotides read TGTGCCAGCAGTTACGCTGGGGATGAGCAGTTCTTC. This translates into CASSYAGDEQFF. The chain carries TRBV6-5 and TRBJ2-1; D gene uncertain. The CDR3 consists of 12 residues. Germline-derived CDR1 and CDR2 are MNHEY and SVGAGI. Deletions cut 2 bases from V and 8 bases from J, with 7 bases between.

The rearrangement joins TRBV6-5 to TRBJ2-7; D tentatively fits TRBD1 or TRBD2 (6 bases each). The V gene lost 7 bases and the J gene lost 10 bases, with 17 bases spanning the gap. Germline CDR1 is MNHEY and CDR2 is SVGAGI. The CDR3 contains 12 residues. The CDR3 loop is CASNGGGPKQYV. The CDR3 DNA is TGTGCCAGCAACGGAGGGGGGCCGAAACAGTACGTC.

The chain carries TRBV5-6 and TRBJ1-5, with no clear D. The germline V and J ends were trimmed by 2 bases and 5 bases, with 8 bases remaining between them. The CDR3 is 13 residues long. Per germline, CDR1 SGHDT and CDR2 YYEEEE. The CDR3 DNA is TGTGCCAGCAGCTTATATACACATCAGCCCCAGCATTTT. Its translation is CASSLYTHQPQHF. Full variable domain (rest looked up from reference TRBV5-6 and TRBJ1-5): DAGVTQSPTHLIKTRGQQVTLRCSPKSGHDTVSWYQQALGQGPQFIFQYYEEEERQRGNFPDRFSGHQFPNYSSELNVNALLLGDSALYLCASSLYTHQPQHFGDGTRLSIL.

This clone was detected once. The chain is built from TRBV19 and TRBJ2-1; D not resolved. This CDR3 has 12 amino acids. CDR1 is LNHDA and CDR2 is SQIVND in the germline V gene (reference sequence). Deletions cut 3 bases from V and 10 bases from J, with 10 bases between. This CDR3 is CASSISNREQFF. The DNA for the CDR3 is TGTGCCAGTAGTATCAGTAATCGCGAGCAGTTCTTC.

The chain couples TRBV7-9 to TRBJ2-2; D unresolved. Trimming removed 1 base at V and 4 bases at J, with 7 bases between. This CDR3 comprises 14 residues. Germline CDR1 is SEHNR and CDR2 is FQNEAQ (reference sequence). The CDR3 here is CASSLERPTGELFF. In DNA, the CDR3 is TGTGCCAGCAGCTTAGAACGCCCCACCGGGGAGCTGTTTTTT.

This clone has a single count. J is TRBJ1-1 and V is TRBV5-1; D is unresolved. Germline CDR1 and CDR2: SGHRS and YFSETQ. The V gene lost 1 base and the J gene lost 3 bases, with 19 bases spanning the gap. The CDR3 runs 17 residues. The CDR3 region has the DNA TGCGCCAGCAGCTTGTTGTATGCAGCCAGAAAACACACTGAAGCTTTCTTT. Protein sequence: CASSLLYAARKHTEAFF.

This clone was observed a single time. Here the CDR3 reads CASSWGLASYNEQFF. The CDR3 nucleotides read TGTGCCAGCAGCTGGGGACTAGCGTCCTACAATGAGCAGTTCTTC. V is TRBV13 and J is TRBJ2-1; 10 bases align to TRBD2. CDR1 and CDR2 from the germline V gene are PRHDT and FYEKMQ (reference sequence). There are 15 residues in the CDR3. The V and J ends lost 4 bases and 1 base, in that order; junction bases with no gene match: 1.